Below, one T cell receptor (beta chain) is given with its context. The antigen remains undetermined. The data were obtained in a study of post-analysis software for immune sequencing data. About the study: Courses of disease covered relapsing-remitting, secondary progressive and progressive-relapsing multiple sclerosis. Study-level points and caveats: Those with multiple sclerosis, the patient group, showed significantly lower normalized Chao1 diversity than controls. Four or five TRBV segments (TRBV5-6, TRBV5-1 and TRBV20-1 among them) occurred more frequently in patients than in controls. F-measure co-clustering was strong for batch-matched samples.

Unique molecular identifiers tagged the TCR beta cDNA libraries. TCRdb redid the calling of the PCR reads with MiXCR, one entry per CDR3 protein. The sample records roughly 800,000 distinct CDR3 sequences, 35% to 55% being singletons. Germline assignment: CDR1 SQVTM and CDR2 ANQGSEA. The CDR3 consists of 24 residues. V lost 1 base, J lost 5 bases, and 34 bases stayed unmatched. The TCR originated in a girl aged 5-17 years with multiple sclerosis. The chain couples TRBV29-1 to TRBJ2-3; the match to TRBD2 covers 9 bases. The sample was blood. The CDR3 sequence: CSVEASSRQGGPASGTSLGDTQYF. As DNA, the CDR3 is TGCAGCGTTGAAGCATCATCACGCCAGGGGGGGCCCGCTTCCGGGACTAGCTTGGGAGATACGCAGTATTTT.